Reported below is one T cell receptor (beta chain). The entry originates in a study of blood T cells in healthy people across ages. Between the trimmed V and J ends, which lost 5 bases and 2 bases, there was a span of 13 bases. Germline lookup yields CDR1 SGHAT and CDR2 FQNNGV. The CDR3 contains 14 residues. Next came a second PCR, run for about 7 to 12 cycles, which used a sample-barcoded 5' primer along with a J-beta primer mix. TCRdb re-called the 5' RACE reads through MiXCR, storing one row per CDR3 protein. The repertoire holds about 2 million distinct CDR3 sequences, with about 49% as singletons.

The sequenced sample was blood. This receptor was taken from a woman in her thirties or forties in good health. The chain recombines TRBV11-2 with TRBJ2-7; D call uncertain. DNA of the CDR3: TGTGCCAGCAGCGTAAGGTTTGGTGCCTACGAGCAGTACTTC. It translates to CASSVRFGAYEQYF. The full variable domain, with the rest looked up from reference TRBV11-2 and TRBJ2-7, is EAGVAQSPRYKIIEKRQSVAFWCNPISGHATLYWYQQILGQGPKLLIQFQNNGVVDDSQLPKDRFSAERLKGVDSTLKIQPAKLEDSAVYLCASSVRFGAYEQYFGPGTRLTVT.